Listed below are T cell receptor beta chains from one sample, sequenced in a study of OX40 agonist ivuxolimab in advanced cancers. The data were produced by immunoSEQ multiplex PCR, yet TCRdb's version contains in-frame clones alone and is incomplete. Among some 48,000 clones listed, around nine tenths were seen once. Source: CD4+ or CD8+ T cells sorted from blood, taken in a trial of the OX40 agonist ivuxolimab. The receptors come from an adult with an advanced solid tumor such as melanoma, head and neck, liver or kidney cancer. CDR3s include the opening cysteine and the closing phenylalanine or tryptophan. The D gene is left open where the match is weak. A row's size may be missing; if present it is once, few, many or a size class.

cdr3_length: 15
clone_size: -
j_call: TRBJ2-6
v_call: TRBV16
d_call: -
cdr3_aa: CASSQSLSGANVLTF
cdr3_nt: TGTGCCAGCAGCCAAAGCCTCTCTGGGGCCAACGTCCTGACTTTC

cdr3_length: 13
clone_size: once
j_call: TRBJ2-1
v_call: TRBV4-3
d_call: -
cdr3_aa: CASSQAEGTEQFF
cdr3_nt: TGCGCCAGCAGCCAAGCGGAGGGGACTGAGCAGTTCTTC

cdr3_length: 15
clone_size: -
j_call: TRBJ1-6
v_call: TRBV6-5
d_call: -
cdr3_aa: CASSSWTDNNSPLHF
cdr3_nt: TGTGCCAGCAGTTCATGGACAGATAATAATTCACCCCTCCACTTT

cdr3_length: 15
clone_size: -
j_call: TRBJ1-4
v_call: TRBV7-2
d_call: -
cdr3_aa: CASSLYREVGEKLFF
cdr3_nt: TGTGCCAGCAGCTTATACAGGGAAGTGGGGGAAAAACTGTTTTTT

cdr3_length: 16
clone_size: once
j_call: TRBJ2-2
v_call: TRBV4-3
d_call: -
cdr3_aa: CASSQDPSSSPGELFF
cdr3_nt: TGCGCCAGCAGCCAAGATCCTAGCAGTAGTCCCGGGGAGCTGTTTTTT

cdr3_length: 15
clone_size: once
j_call: TRBJ2-1
v_call: TRBV5-1
d_call: TRBD1
cdr3_aa: CASSLNQGAFNEQFF
cdr3_nt: TGCGCCAGCAGCTTGAACCAGGGGGCCTTCAATGAGCAGTTCTTC

cdr3_length: 14
clone_size: -
j_call: TRBJ2-7
v_call: TRBV28
d_call: TRBD2
cdr3_aa: CASSSGAQTYEQYF
cdr3_nt: TGTGCCAGCAGCAGCGGGGCCCAAACCTACGAGCAGTACTTC

cdr3_length: 12
clone_size: -
j_call: TRBJ1-1
v_call: TRBV18
d_call: -
cdr3_aa: CASSPLSTEAFF
cdr3_nt: TGTGCCAGCTCACCTTTAAGCACTGAAGCTTTCTTT

cdr3_length: 14
clone_size: -
j_call: TRBJ1-3
v_call: TRBV7-9
d_call: -
cdr3_aa: CASRGTGAGNTIYF
cdr3_nt: TGTGCCAGCAGGGGGACGGGGGCTGGAAACACCATATATTTT

cdr3_length: 13
clone_size: -
j_call: TRBJ2-5
v_call: TRBV5-1
d_call: -
cdr3_aa: CASSQGVEETQYF
cdr3_nt: TGCGCCAGCAGCCAAGGGGTGGAAGAGACCCAGTACTTC

cdr3_length: 19
clone_size: -
j_call: TRBJ2-3
v_call: TRBV7-8
d_call: TRBD2
cdr3_aa: CASSSRVVAGGRGTDTQYF
cdr3_nt: TGTGCCAGCAGTTCCCGAGTGGTAGCGGGAGGTCGGGGCACAGATACGCAGTATTTT

cdr3_length: 12
clone_size: -
j_call: TRBJ2-7
v_call: TRBV14
d_call: TRBD1
cdr3_aa: CASSWTGNEQYF
cdr3_nt: TGTGCCAGCAGCTGGACAGGGAACGAGCAGTACTTC

cdr3_length: 17
clone_size: once
j_call: TRBJ2-1
v_call: TRBV28
d_call: TRBD1
cdr3_aa: CASSLRPGTGTYNEQFF
cdr3_nt: TGTGCCAGCAGTTTACGTCCCGGGACAGGGACCTACAATGAGCAGTTCTTC

cdr3_length: 14
clone_size: -
j_call: TRBJ2-3
v_call: TRBV7-2
d_call: -
cdr3_aa: CASGDRTVTDTQYF
cdr3_nt: TGTGCCAGCGGGGATAGGACTGTCACAGATACGCAGTATTTT

cdr3_length: 15
clone_size: -
j_call: TRBJ1-6
v_call: TRBV19
d_call: TRBD1
cdr3_aa: CASTRGTGELSPLHF
cdr3_nt: TGTGCCAGTACCCGCGGGACAGGGGAATTATCACCCCTCCACTTT

cdr3_length: 14
clone_size: -
j_call: TRBJ1-3
v_call: TRBV6-6
d_call: -
cdr3_aa: CASSPDRSGNTIYF
cdr3_nt: TGTGCCAGCAGCCCAGACAGATCTGGAAACACCATATATTTT

cdr3_length: 15
clone_size: -
j_call: TRBJ1-1
v_call: TRBV6-5
d_call: -
cdr3_aa: CASSYTGQMNTEAFF
cdr3_nt: TGTGCCAGCAGTTACACCGGACAGATGAACACTGAAGCTTTCTTT

cdr3_length: 16
clone_size: once
j_call: TRBJ2-7
v_call: TRBV2
d_call: TRBD2
cdr3_aa: CASREGELARLGEQYF
cdr3_nt: TGTGCCAGCAGGGAAGGGGAACTAGCGCGCTTGGGCGAGCAGTACTTC

cdr3_length: 13
clone_size: -
j_call: TRBJ2-7
v_call: TRBV5-4
d_call: -
cdr3_aa: CASSLDSPSEQYF
cdr3_nt: TGTGCCAGCAGCTTGGACAGTCCCAGCGAGCAGTACTTC

cdr3_length: 18
clone_size: -
j_call: TRBJ1-1
v_call: TRBV4-2
d_call: -
cdr3_aa: CASSQGVGTETMNTEAFF
cdr3_nt: TGTGCCAGCAGCCAAGGGGTTGGGACCGAGACTATGAACACTGAAGCTTTCTTT

cdr3_length: 14
clone_size: once
j_call: TRBJ2-7
v_call: TRBV7-9
d_call: -
cdr3_aa: CASSLAGVSYEQYF
cdr3_nt: TGTGCCAGCAGCTTAGCTGGCGTCTCCTACGAGCAGTACTTC

cdr3_length: 15
clone_size: -
j_call: TRBJ2-4
v_call: TRBV7-2
d_call: -
cdr3_aa: CASSSTGNSKNIQYF
cdr3_nt: TGTGCCAGCAGCTCCACAGGGAATTCCAAAAACATTCAGTACTTC

cdr3_length: 17
clone_size: -
j_call: TRBJ2-2
v_call: TRBV5-4
d_call: TRBD2
cdr3_aa: CASRPGLAGGNTGELFF
cdr3_nt: TGTGCCAGCAGACCTGGACTAGCGGGGGGTAACACCGGGGAGCTGTTTTTT

cdr3_length: 13
clone_size: -
j_call: TRBJ1-2
v_call: TRBV10-3
d_call: -
cdr3_aa: CATRDRRTYGYTF
cdr3_nt: TGTGCCACCCGGGACCGAAGAACTTATGGCTACACCTTC

cdr3_length: 13
clone_size: -
j_call: TRBJ2-1
v_call: TRBV7-9
d_call: -
cdr3_aa: CASPGSLSGSQFF
cdr3_nt: TGTGCCAGCCCCGGTAGTCTAAGCGGGTCGCAGTTCTTC

cdr3_length: 13
clone_size: -
j_call: TRBJ2-7
v_call: TRBV7-9
d_call: -
cdr3_aa: CASSLGGRYEQYF
cdr3_nt: TGTGCCAGCAGCTTAGGTGGCCGTTACGAGCAGTACTTC

cdr3_length: 18
clone_size: -
j_call: TRBJ2-2
v_call: TRBV9
d_call: TRBD2
cdr3_aa: CASSVGLAGVVDTGELFF
cdr3_nt: TGTGCCAGCAGCGTGGGACTAGCGGGAGTTGTTGACACCGGGGAGCTGTTTTTT

cdr3_length: 11
clone_size: -
j_call: TRBJ1-2
v_call: TRBV29-1
d_call: -
cdr3_aa: CSVEEGHPNTF
cdr3_nt: TGCAGCGTTGAGGAGGGACACCCAAACACCTTC

cdr3_length: 18
clone_size: -
j_call: TRBJ2-1
v_call: TRBV6-1
d_call: TRBD1
cdr3_aa: CASSESHSGTGTQNEQFF
cdr3_nt: TGTGCCAGCAGTGAATCCCATTCGGGGACAGGGACTCAAAATGAGCAGTTCTTC

cdr3_length: 14
clone_size: -
j_call: TRBJ2-5
v_call: TRBV30
d_call: -
cdr3_aa: CAWSVGGGMKTQYF
cdr3_nt: TGTGCCTGGAGTGTAGGAGGGGGAATGAAGACCCAGTACTTC

cdr3_length: 16
clone_size: -
j_call: TRBJ2-3
v_call: TRBV19
d_call: TRBD1
cdr3_aa: CASSNEDRGITDTQYF
cdr3_nt: TGTGCCAGTAGTAACGAGGACAGGGGAATTACAGATACGCAGTATTTT

cdr3_length: 12
clone_size: -
j_call: TRBJ2-5
v_call: TRBV6-5
d_call: -
cdr3_aa: CASSSPRETQYF
cdr3_nt: TGTGCCAGCAGTTCCCCTCGGGAGACCCAGTACTTC

cdr3_length: 15
clone_size: -
j_call: TRBJ2-3
v_call: TRBV6-4
d_call: TRBD1
cdr3_aa: CASSVGTGFSDTQYF
cdr3_nt: TGTGCCAGCAGTGTCGGGACAGGGTTCTCAGATACGCAGTATTTT

cdr3_length: 15
clone_size: -
j_call: TRBJ1-2
v_call: TRBV28
d_call: -
cdr3_aa: CASSLPSGSGHGYTF
cdr3_nt: TGTGCCAGCAGTTTACCCTCTGGGAGTGGGCATGGCTACACCTTC

cdr3_length: 15
clone_size: -
j_call: TRBJ2-5
v_call: TRBV13
d_call: -
cdr3_aa: CASSKPYPEQETQYF
cdr3_nt: TGTGCCAGCAGCAAACCCTACCCAGAACAAGAGACCCAGTACTTC

cdr3_length: 12
clone_size: -
j_call: TRBJ2-7
v_call: TRBV19
d_call: -
cdr3_aa: CARSTGEGEQYF
cdr3_nt: TGTGCCAGGAGCACGGGAGAGGGCGAGCAGTACTTC

cdr3_length: 13
clone_size: -
j_call: TRBJ1-3
v_call: TRBV6-5
d_call: -
cdr3_aa: CASMRVTGNTIYF
cdr3_nt: TGTGCCAGCATGAGAGTCACTGGAAACACCATATATTTT

cdr3_length: 16
clone_size: few
j_call: TRBJ1-2
v_call: TRBV28
d_call: -
cdr3_aa: CASRTTRGSSNYGYTF
cdr3_nt: TGTGCCAGCAGGACGACCCGAGGGTCTTCTAACTATGGCTACACCTTC

cdr3_length: 12
clone_size: -
j_call: TRBJ2-5
v_call: TRBV11-2
d_call: -
cdr3_aa: CASSGLGGTQYF
cdr3_nt: TGTGCCAGCAGCGGCCTCGGGGGAACCCAGTACTTC

cdr3_length: 14
clone_size: -
j_call: TRBJ1-2
v_call: TRBV19
d_call: -
cdr3_aa: CASSPLRREYGYTF
cdr3_nt: TGTGCCAGTAGTCCCCTCAGAAGGGAATATGGCTACACCTTC

cdr3_length: 16
clone_size: -
j_call: TRBJ1-5
v_call: TRBV30
d_call: -
cdr3_aa: CAWRDPGGYSNQPQHF
cdr3_nt: TGTGCCTGGAGGGACCCGGGCGGCTATAGCAATCAGCCCCAGCATTTT

cdr3_length: 16
clone_size: -
j_call: TRBJ1-6
v_call: TRBV4-2
d_call: TRBD1
cdr3_aa: CASSQDLDRADSPLHF
cdr3_nt: TGTGCTAGCAGCCAAGATCTGGACAGGGCGGACTCACCCCTCCACTTT

cdr3_length: 16
clone_size: -
j_call: TRBJ2-1
v_call: TRBV5-1
d_call: TRBD2
cdr3_aa: CASSFGVGREGNEQFF
cdr3_nt: TGCGCCAGCAGCTTTGGAGTCGGGAGGGAGGGGAATGAGCAGTTCTTC

cdr3_length: 15
clone_size: -
j_call: TRBJ2-2
v_call: TRBV5-5
d_call: -
cdr3_aa: CASSFGGVRTGELFF
cdr3_nt: TGTGCCAGCAGCTTCGGGGGAGTGCGTACCGGGGAGCTGTTTTTT

cdr3_length: 13
clone_size: -
j_call: TRBJ1-6
v_call: TRBV6-1
d_call: -
cdr3_aa: CASRIRTDVPLHF
cdr3_nt: TGTGCCAGCAGGATAAGGACAGACGTGCCCCTCCACTTT

cdr3_length: 12
clone_size: -
j_call: TRBJ2-6
v_call: TRBV2
d_call: -
cdr3_aa: CASCPGANVLTF
cdr3_nt: TGTGCCAGCTGTCCCGGGGCCAACGTCCTGACTTTC

cdr3_length: 15
clone_size: once
j_call: TRBJ2-5
v_call: TRBV10-2
d_call: TRBD2
cdr3_aa: CASASSGSQGKTQYF
cdr3_nt: TGCGCCAGCGCATCTAGCGGGAGCCAGGGAAAGACCCAGTACTTC

cdr3_length: 16
clone_size: -
j_call: TRBJ1-1
v_call: TRBV4-1
d_call: -
cdr3_aa: CASSRDPPGQSTEAFF
cdr3_nt: TGCGCCAGCAGTCGCGACCCGCCAGGGCAGTCCACTGAAGCTTTCTTT

cdr3_length: 12
clone_size: -
j_call: TRBJ2-7
v_call: TRBV10-3
d_call: -
cdr3_aa: CAIRGAGVEQYF
cdr3_nt: TGTGCCATCAGGGGGGCAGGGGTCGAGCAGTACTTC

cdr3_length: 15
clone_size: -
j_call: TRBJ2-7
v_call: TRBV11-2
d_call: -
cdr3_aa: CASSFGRAPSYEQYF
cdr3_nt: TGTGCCAGCAGCTTTGGCAGGGCCCCTTCCTACGAGCAGTACTTC

cdr3_length: 17
clone_size: -
j_call: TRBJ1-6
v_call: TRBV15
d_call: TRBD1
cdr3_aa: CATSTENRGSLNSPLHF
cdr3_nt: TGTGCCACCAGCACTGAAAACAGGGGAAGCCTTAATTCACCCCTCCACTTT

cdr3_length: 12
clone_size: medium-sized
j_call: TRBJ1-2
v_call: TRBV29-1
d_call: -
cdr3_aa: CSVTGTVEGYTF
cdr3_nt: TGCAGCGTAACCGGGACGGTGGAGGGCTACACCTTC

cdr3_length: 16
clone_size: -
j_call: TRBJ2-3
v_call: TRBV18
d_call: -
cdr3_aa: CASSPPLGLSTDTQYF
cdr3_nt: TGTGCCAGCTCACCACCTTTGGGCCTATCCACAGATACGCAGTATTTT

cdr3_length: 15
clone_size: -
j_call: TRBJ2-1
v_call: TRBV6-6
d_call: TRBD2
cdr3_aa: CASSHPAGGHNEQFF
cdr3_nt: TGTGCCAGCAGCCACCCAGCGGGGGGGCACAATGAGCAGTTCTTC

cdr3_length: 13
clone_size: -
j_call: TRBJ2-7
v_call: TRBV19
d_call: -
cdr3_aa: CASSGPGWYEQYF
cdr3_nt: TGTGCCAGTAGTGGTCCGGGTTGGTACGAGCAGTACTTC

cdr3_length: 12
clone_size: once
j_call: TRBJ2-7
v_call: TRBV30
d_call: TRBD2
cdr3_aa: CAWSPSGNEQYF
cdr3_nt: TGTGCCTGGAGCCCCAGCGGGAACGAGCAGTACTTC

cdr3_length: 12
clone_size: -
j_call: TRBJ2-7
v_call: TRBV7-2
d_call: -
cdr3_aa: CASSLLGSEQYF
cdr3_nt: TGTGCCAGCAGCTTATTGGGGTCCGAGCAGTACTTC